This TCR beta chain was identified in a study of shared clonotypes between healthy human individuals. The wider study: The study used three CD4 naive, three CD4 memory, two CD8 naive and one CD8 memory plate per donor.

Naive CD8 cells comprised CD45RO-negative, CCR7-positively selected cells, excluding terminally differentiated effector memory CD45RA+ cells. Donors comprised only Caucasian adults living in Nashville, Tennessee. This CDR3 contains 11 residues. Germline V gene lookup returns CDR1 SNHLY and CDR2 FYNNEI. The study's findings and limits: Of the naive CD4 clonotypes, around 5% were shared across a handful of donors. It was expected that sequencing depth would affect clonotype sharing among donors.

Repertoires were generated with immunoSEQ multiplex PCR, while TCRdb's copy carries only in-frame clones and drops some. The sample includes about 550,000 clones, about 95% of them seen just once. Turning to this clone: Its specificity is not known.

The sequenced material came from naive CD8+ T cells sorted from blood. The V call is TRBV2, the J call TRBJ2-5, with no clear D. The tail of the sequence fits TRBJ2-7 better, so the J call may be wrong. The sequence derives from a woman aged 25 to 39 in good health. The CDR3 sequence is CASNSLYEQYF. CDR3 sequence (DNA): TGTGCCAGCAACAGTCTCTACGAGCAGTACTTC.